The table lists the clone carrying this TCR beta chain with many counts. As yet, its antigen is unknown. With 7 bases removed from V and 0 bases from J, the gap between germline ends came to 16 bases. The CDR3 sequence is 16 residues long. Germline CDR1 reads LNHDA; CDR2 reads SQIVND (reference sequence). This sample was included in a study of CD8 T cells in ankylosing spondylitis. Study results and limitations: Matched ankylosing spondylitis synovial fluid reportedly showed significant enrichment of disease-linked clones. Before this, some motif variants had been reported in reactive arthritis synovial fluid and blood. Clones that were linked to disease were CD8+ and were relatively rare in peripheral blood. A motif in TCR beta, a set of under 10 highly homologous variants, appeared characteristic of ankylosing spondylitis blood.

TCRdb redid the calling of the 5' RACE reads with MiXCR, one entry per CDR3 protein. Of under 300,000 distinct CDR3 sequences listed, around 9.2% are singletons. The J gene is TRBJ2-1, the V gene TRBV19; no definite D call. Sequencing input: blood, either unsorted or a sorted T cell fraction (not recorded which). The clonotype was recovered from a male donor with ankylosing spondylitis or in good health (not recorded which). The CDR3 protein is CASTPPGRVSYNEQFF. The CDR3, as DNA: TGTGCCAGTACCCCGCCCGGCAGAGTCTCCTACAATGAGCAGTTCTTC.